The 14 T cell receptor beta chains reported below all come from one sample, sequenced in a study of graft-versus-host responses after intestinal transplantation. Their specific antigens are unknown. Libraries were prepared by immunoSEQ multiplex PCR; TCRdb keeps only in-frame clonotypes and omits some of them. The profile shows 40,000 or so clones, over 90% of them singletons. The sample was unstimulated CD8+ T cells sorted from spleen or lymph node cells, taken before transplant. These receptor sequences come from a human donor who was the organ donor for an intestinal transplant.

In nucleotides, the CDR3 is TGTGCCAGCAGCTTGCCTGGGTACAATGAGCAGTTCTTC. Translating gives CASSLPGYNEQFF. V usage is TRBV5-6 and J usage is TRBJ2-1, with D hard to call. Germline lookup yields CDR1 SGHDT and CDR2 YYEEEE. The CDR3 is 13 residues long. Trimming stripped 1 base from V and 4 bases from J, with 6 bases between. The whole variable domain, filled in from reference TRBV5-6 and TRBJ2-1, reads DAGVTQSPTHLIKTRGQQVTLRCSPKSGHDTVSWYQQALGQGPQFIFQYYEEEERQRGNFPDRFSGHQFPNYSSELNVNALLLGDSALYLCASSLPGYNEQFFGPGTRLTVL.

The genes are TRBV4-1 and TRBJ2-1; D remains unclear. The CDR3 has 15 residues. Trimming cost V 0 bases and J 6 bases, with 12 bases left between them. Germline V CDR1 and CDR2: MGHRA, YSYEKL. CDR3 nucleotide sequence: TGCGCCAGCAGCCAAGATCCCGGGTGGGGCAATGAGCAGTTCTTC. Translation gives CASSQDPGWGNEQFF.

The V call is TRBV7-2, the J call TRBJ2-1, with TRBD1 identical over 7 bases. The germline gives CDR1 SGHTA, CDR2 FQGNSA. The CDR3 is made up of 17 amino acids. V trimming: 5 bases; J trimming: 8 bases; junction bases outside the gene matches: 18. CDR3 nucleotide sequence: TGTGCCAGCAGCCCGAGCCTTGGGACAGCCTCGTTTTATGAGCAGTTCTTC. This encodes CASSPSLGTASFYEQFF.

This clone has only one observation. V gene TRBV4-1 combines with J gene TRBJ1-5; unclear D gene. V shed 2 bases and J shed 5 bases, with 7 bases lying between them. The CDR3 totals 13 residues. Germline CDR1 MGHRA, CDR2 YSYEKL. DNA of the CDR3: TGCGCCAGCAGCCAAATTCCCGATCAGCCCCAGCATTTT. Encoded protein: CASSQIPDQPQHF.

The rearrangement joins TRBV30 to TRBJ2-7; 10 nucleotides align to TRBD2. The CDR3 covers 20 residues. After removal of 0 bases from V and 4 bases from J, the junction contained 21 bases not matched to a gene. Germline values: CDR1 GTSNPN, CDR2 SVGIG (reference sequence). CDR3 sequence: CAWSVVGAGGITHLLYEQYF. CDR3 nucleotide sequence: TGTGCCTGGAGTGTAGTAGGAGCGGGAGGGATTACTCACCTACTATACGAGCAGTACTTC.

The CDR3 loop reads CASRDLGGKAPYEQYF. DNA for the CDR3: TGCGCCAGCAGGGATCTTGGCGGGAAGGCCCCCTACGAGCAGTACTTC. This chain connects TRBV10-2 to TRBJ2-7, with D perhaps TRBD2 (6 bases). This CDR3 has 16 residues. V was trimmed by 6 bases and J by 2 bases, leaving 20 bases between them. The V gene's germline CDR1 is WSHSY and CDR2 SAAADI.

V and J are TRBV9 and TRBJ1-2, with TRBD1 matching over 10 bases. Germline V gene data show CDR1 as SGDLS and CDR2 as YYNGEE. This CDR3 is 14 amino acids long. J lost 7 bases, V lost 4 bases, and 7 bases had no gene match. CDR3 bases: TGTGCCAGCAGCCCCCGACAGGGGGCAGGTGGCTACACCTTC. Protein sequence: CASSPRQGAGGYTF.

The chain combines TRBV6-1 with TRBJ2-7, with D possibly being TRBD2 (6 bases). Germline loops: CDR1 MNHNS, CDR2 SASEGT. The CDR3 consists of 13 residues. The V end lost 1 base, the J end lost 6 bases, and 10 bases lay between the germline ends. CDR3 in amino acids: CASSEVERVEQYF. CDR3 DNA: TGTGCCAGCAGTGAAGTAGAGCGGGTCGAGCAGTACTTC.

The chain couples TRBV4-3 to TRBJ2-1; 10 bases are a match to TRBD2. J was trimmed by 2 bases and V by 4 bases; bases with no gene match: 11. CDR3 length equals 18 residues. Germline CDR1 LGHNA, CDR2 YSLEER. Here the CDR3 reads CASSPGVAGGTPYNEQFF. The CDR3 DNA reads TGCGCCAGCAGCCCTGGGGTAGCGGGAGGAACCCCCTACAATGAGCAGTTCTTC.

The chain carries TRBV10-2 and TRBJ2-7; D possibly matches TRBD1 or TRBD2 (7 bases each). This CDR3 has 14 residues. In germline, CDR1 is WSHSY, CDR2 SAAADI. V lost 8 bases and J 0 bases, leaving 14 bases between the germline ends. CDR3: CASGEGQFSYEQYF. The CDR3 DNA reads TGCGCCAGCGGGGAGGGACAGTTCTCCTACGAGCAGTACTTC.

The V and J genes are TRBV4-1 and TRBJ2-2; unclear D gene. V was trimmed by 3 bases and J by 0 bases, leaving 11 bases between them. There are 16 residues in the CDR3. Germline CDR1 is MGHRA and CDR2 is YSYEKL. The DNA for the CDR3 is TGCGCCAGCAGCCAGAATGGGCTGGCGAACACCGGGGAGCTGTTTTTT. Translated: CASSQNGLANTGELFF.

The genes are TRBV4-1 and TRBJ1-1; 8 nucleotides match TRBD1. CDR1 and CDR2 from the germline V gene are MGHRA and YSYEKL. CDR3 length equals 15 residues. J was trimmed by 5 bases and V by 0 bases; bases with no gene match: 5. The CDR3 here is CASSQDSGTGTEAFF. CDR3 bases: TGCGCCAGCAGCCAAGATAGCGGGACAGGTACTGAAGCTTTCTTT.

The V and J genes are TRBV9 and TRBJ2-6; TRBD1 aligns across 10 bases. In germline, CDR1 is SGDLS, CDR2 YYNGEE. This CDR3 contains 21 residues. Germline trimming cut 1 base from V and 0 bases from J; bases unmatched to any gene: 13. CDR3 loop: CASSVNWAGGTGASGANVLTF. In DNA, the CDR3 is TGTGCCAGCAGCGTAAACTGGGCTGGTGGGACAGGGGCCTCTGGGGCCAACGTCCTGACTTTC.

This rearrangement joins TRBV28 to TRBJ2-7; D is ambiguous. Germline V gene lookup returns CDR1 MDHEN and CDR2 SYDVKM. CDR3 length: 16 amino acids. V was trimmed by 4 bases and J by 0 bases, leaving 16 bases between them. The CDR3 nucleotides are TGTGCCAGCAGTTCTCTTTTTGAGGCGTCCTCCTACGAGCAGTACTTC. Translating gives CASSSLFEASSYEQYF.